The 11 T cell receptor beta chains given below trace back to one sample, sequenced in a study of blood T cell repertoires in COVID-19. Profiled with immunoSEQ multiplex PCR; TCRdb holds only in-frame clones, not every one. Of approximately 45,000 clones in the sample, roughly 70% are singletons; the top ten hold under 75%. Sequencing was done on a sample of peripheral blood. The receptors originated from a man older than 75 with acute or convalescent COVID-19.

This rearrangement joins TRBV2 to TRBJ2-3; 12 bases fit TRBD2. Germline CDR1 and CDR2: SNHLY and FYNNEI. The V segment lost 2 bases and the J segment 4 bases; nucleotides outside the gene matches: 1. This CDR3 region has 15 residues. The CDR3: CASSETSGRSDTQYF. The CDR3 DNA reads TGTGCCAGCAGTGAAACTAGCGGGAGGTCAGATACGCAGTATTTT.

The chain uses TRBV11-2 and TRBJ2-3; 10 positions match TRBD2. CDR1 is SGHAT and CDR2 is FQNNGV in the germline V gene. This CDR3 comprises 15 residues. V gave up 4 bases and J gave up 6 bases; unmatched junction bases: 7. The CDR3, as DNA: TGTGCCAGCAGCTCAAGCGGGAGGGCCCCGGATACGCAGTATTTT. Encoded protein: CASSSSGRAPDTQYF.

The chain links TRBV18 to TRBJ1-1; D may be TRBD1 (5 bases). The CDR3 consists of 16 residues. CDR1 is KGHSH and CDR2 is LQKENI in the germline V gene. The ends were cut back, 2 bases at V and 0 bases at J, with 13 bases in the middle. The CDR3 reads CASSPGAGIMNTEAFF. The CDR3 DNA follows: TGTGCCAGCTCACCAGGGGCAGGTATAATGAACACTGAAGCTTTCTTT.

The chain joins TRBV19 to TRBJ1-5, with D possibly being TRBD1 (5 bases). CDR3 length equals 14 residues. V was shortened by 7 bases and J by 5 bases, with 15 bases between the two germline ends. CDR1 LNHDA and CDR2 SQIVND come from the germline V gene (reference sequence). In nucleotides, the CDR3 is TGTGCCAGTACTCTCATGGGGCAGGATCAGCCCCAGCATTTT. This codes for CASTLMGQDQPQHF.

This chain links TRBV12-3 or TRBV12-4 with TRBJ2-3; D is uncertain. The CDR3 loop spans 13 amino acids. V dropped 3 bases and J dropped 0 bases, with 4 bases sitting between them. CDR3 amino acids: CASSLGSTDTQYF. CDR3 nucleotides: TGTGCCAGCAGTTTGGGCAGCACAGATACGCAGTATTTT.

At least ten counts were recorded for this clone. The V and J genes are TRBV5-6 and TRBJ1-2; 10 bases fit TRBD1. Germline values: CDR1 SGHDT, CDR2 YYEEEE. The CDR3 length is 15 residues. The J segment lost 3 bases and the V segment lost 4 bases, leaving 6 bases of the junction unmatched. CDR3 loop: CASSGGQGFHYGYTF. The CDR3 nucleotides are TGTGCCAGCAGCGGGGGACAGGGGTTTCACTATGGCTACACCTTC.

As concerns this clone: Additional DNA sequences in this sample encode the identical CDR3. CDR3 region: CASSLGLEAFF. DNA for the CDR3: TGTGCCAGCAGTTTAGGACTTGAAGCTTTCTTT. The J gene is TRBJ1-1, the V gene TRBV28, with unresolved D. The CDR3 length is 11 residues. Between the trimmed V and J ends, which lost 2 bases and 7 bases, there was a span of 5 bases. CDR1 is MDHEN, CDR2 SYDVKM, per germline.

The J gene is TRBJ2-1, the V gene TRBV11-2, with a tentative D call TRBD2 (6 bases). Germline lookup yields CDR1 SGHAT and CDR2 FQNNGV. There are 14 residues in the CDR3. Trimming left V 1 base short and J 4 bases short, with 8 bases between. The CDR3 nucleotides are TGTGCCAGCAGCTTAGCGGGAGAATACAATGAGCAGTTCTTC. Amino acids: CASSLAGEYNEQFF.

This rearrangement joins TRBV4-3 to TRBJ2-7, with TRBD2 matching over 7 bases. Germline loops: CDR1 LGHNA, CDR2 YSLEER. J gave up 3 bases and V 1 base, and 6 bases lay outside the gene matches. This CDR3 is built from 15 residues. CDR3 protein: CASSQAWDYSYEQYF. In nucleotides, the CDR3 is TGCGCCAGCAGCCAAGCTTGGGACTACAGCTACGAGCAGTACTTC.

This clone was recorded a few times. V usage is TRBV4-1 and J usage is TRBJ1-4; 9 nucleotides align to TRBD1. J was trimmed by 2 bases and V by 7 bases; bases with no gene match: 8. CDR1 and CDR2 (germline): MGHRA, YSYEKL. This CDR3 comprises 16 residues. CDR3 sequence: CASTRGQGRTNEKLFF. The CDR3 region has the DNA TGCGCCAGCACCCGAGGACAGGGGCGGACTAATGAAAAACTGTTTTTT.

The V call is TRBV7-3, the J call TRBJ2-3; a possible D gene is TRBD1 (5 bases). The CDR3 totals 15 residues. Trimming removed 1 base at V and 0 bases at J, with 8 bases between. CDR1 is SGHTA and CDR2 is FQGTGA in the germline V gene. The CDR3 DNA sequence: TGTGCCAGCAGCTTAAATCCAGGGAGCACAGATACGCAGTATTTT. Its translation is CASSLNPGSTDTQYF.